This TCR beta chain was retrieved from a study of blood T cell repertoires in COVID-19 (dated by TCRdb to 2019 to 2021). In the study overall: The collaborator samples originated in the United States, Italy and Spain and spanned the acute and convalescent phases of COVID-19. The material from the prospective study consisted of cDNA or gDNA derived from T cells, B-cell-depleted T cells, or PBMCs. Subjects who had been exposed to COVID-19, were actively infected with it, or had recovered from it provided the deeply sampled blood TCRbeta repertoires that made up the dataset. The repertoires were released in a freely available public database intended as a resource for research on the immune response to SARS-CoV-2. Samples came from the ongoing ImmuneRACE study (first 160 participants) plus 1,254 subjects from 6 global collaborators. A de-identified subject ID, COVID-19 status, age in years and sex were almost always included in the sample metadata. Where HLA class I and class II types were available, the types were taken from metadata supplied by the sample provider, not from assay-based typing. Study-level results and caveats: The amount of clinical and demographic metadata varied by source and participant and was provided uncurated.

As concerns this clone: No cognate antigen has been identified for it. Nothing much larger sits one base from this clone, and base qualities are not available.

TCRbeta CDR3 regions were amplified from genomic DNA by means of the immunoSEQ Assay, a bias-controlled multiplex PCR. Regarding the original processing steps: Within the assay, amplification of reference gene primers was used to estimate how many nucleated cells each sample contained. To quantify the absolute abundance of each unique TCRbeta CDR3 rearrangement, sequence reads were collapsed and filtered. For each sample, productive Simpson clonality was calculated as the square root of Simpson's diversity index over productive rearrangements. TCRdb stores this immuneACCESS table with in-frame sequences only. Part of the clones is absent; in the studies checked, under half of the shortfall reflects unresolved V genes, and no reason is known for the rest. Clonal size and the V and J genes are those of that table, whereas D and trimming came from the DNA. The sample contains hundreds of thousands of clones, 70% to 90% of them found a single time. Almost 2% of the sample is taken by the ten largest.

The germline V gene encodes CDR1 SGHRS and CDR2 YFSETQ. The CDR3 runs 15 residues from the cysteine to the phenylalanine. The kept DNA is CDR3 alone, 45 bases in frame from the first base. V loses 4 bases, J loses 3 bases, and the germline ends lie 13 bases apart. Enrolling through a virtual design, the prospective study's participants ranged in age from roughly 18 to 100 years and lived across around 25 United States geographic areas. To assign participants to cohorts, the prospective study relied on clinical history that participants themselves reported in a screening survey and a study questionnaire. In the prospective study, whole blood, serum and a nasopharyngeal or oropharyngeal swab were collected from each participant by mobile phlebotomists. Participants in the prospective study had the option to provide additional blood draws and questionnaires over a roughly 2-month period. Prospective study blood samples were shipped either frozen or at room temperature before DNA extraction.

This clonotype was obtained from a woman aged 18-29 years with acute COVID-19. This sequence uses TRBV5-1 and TRBJ1-4; the D gene is unclear. Sequences were obtained from PBMCs or T cells enriched from blood (not recorded which). Here is the DNA: TGCGCCAGCAGCCCCTACGGGGATTCTAATGAAAAACTGTTTTTT. Its coded protein is CASSPYGDSNEKLFF.